These T cell receptor beta chains were read from a single sample in a study of Ad26.COV2.S vaccination and SARS-CoV-2 variants. TCRdb's table, derived via immunoSEQ multiplex PCR, lists solely in-frame clones and lacks some. The repertoire holds about 330,000 clones, around 90% seen once, with around 5.5% in the top ten. The starting material was peripheral blood, obtained in a trial of Ad26.COV2.S vaccine versus placebo. These receptors came from a person aged 18-65 years who received the Ad26.COV2.S COVID-19 vaccine or a placebo. CDR3s include the opening cysteine and the closing phenylalanine or tryptophan. Each record gives: clone size, CDR3 length, J gene, V gene, D gene, CDR3 protein, CDR3 DNA. D genes are given only for firm matches. Size is omitted from some rows. Given values are once, few, many or a class for expanded clones.

- 12 TRBJ1-2 TRBV29-1 - CIANGTPEGYTF TGCATCGCGAACGGGACGCCAGAAGGCTACACCTTC
- 16 TRBJ2-1 TRBV18 TRBD1 CASLQLGTAIHNEQFF TGTGCCAGCTTACAATTGGGGACAGCCATTCACAATGAGCAGTTCTTC
- 15 TRBJ2-6 TRBV9 - CASSVGGSGANVLTF TGTGCCAGCAGCGTAGGTGGTTCTGGGGCCAACGTCCTGACTTTC
- 14 TRBJ2-1 TRBV3-1/TRBV3-2 - CASSQALVGNEQFF TGTGCCAGCAGCCAAGCTCTAGTCGGCAATGAGCAGTTCTTC
- 14 TRBJ1-6 TRBV9 - CASSVEGNGSPLHF TGTGCCAGCAGCGTAGAGGGTAATGGGTCACCCCTCCACTTT
- 15 TRBJ2-1 TRBV28 TRBD2 CASSFGTRPDNEQFF TGTGCCAGCAGTTTTGGGACTAGGCCTGACAATGAGCAGTTCTTC
- 16 TRBJ1-2 TRBV6-5 TRBD1 CASSYSAGTGGNGYTF TGTGCCAGCAGTTACTCTGCAGGGACAGGGGGTAATGGCTACACCTTC
once 15 TRBJ1-5 TRBV6-5 TRBD1 CASSLGTGKTQPQHF TGTGCCAGCAGTTTAGGGACAGGAAAAACTCAGCCCCAGCATTTT
- 15 TRBJ2-1 TRBV7-2 TRBD2 CASSFGGVIYNEQFF TGTGCCAGCAGCTTTGGGGGGGTTATCTACAATGAGCAGTTCTTC
- 19 TRBJ1-6 TRBV2 TRBD1 CASRIPTGTGNSYNSPLHF TGTGCCAGCCGAATACCGACCGGGACAGGGAACTCCTATAATTCACCCCTCCACTTT
- 13 TRBJ1-1 TRBV12-3/TRBV12-4 - CASRPLMNTEAFF TGTGCCAGCAGGCCCCTTATGAACACTGAAGCTTTCTTT
- 12 TRBJ2-3 TRBV29-1 - CSASPPGDTQYF TGCAGCGCTAGTCCTCCAGGAGATACGCAGTATTTT
- 12 TRBJ1-1 TRBV12-5 TRBD1 CASGLGDREAFF TGTGCTAGTGGTTTGGGGGACAGGGAAGCTTTCTTT
- 13 TRBJ1-4 TRBV2 TRBD1 CASEQGAVEKLFF TGTGCCAGTGAACAGGGGGCAGTTGAAAAACTGTTTTTT
- 12 TRBJ1-5 TRBV12-3/TRBV12-4 - CASTRGGQPQHF TGTGCCAGCACCAGGGGCGGTCAGCCCCAGCATTTT
- 15 TRBJ2-7 TRBV19 - CASSIDSRSSYEQYF TGTGCCAGTAGTATTGATTCGCGGAGCTCCTACGAGCAGTACTTC